This T cell receptor (beta chain) was found in a study of OX40 agonist ivuxolimab in advanced cancers. Broader study findings: Dosing at 0.1 to 3.0 mg/kg was accompanied by clonal expansion of CD4+ and CD8+ blood T cells by week 6.

V was trimmed by 5 bases and J by 9 bases, leaving 14 bases between them. The CDR3 length is 14 residues. CDR1 SNHLY and CDR2 FYNNEI come from the germline V gene. Produced via immunoSEQ multiplex PCR; TCRdb's table is partial and in-frame only. The data contain 55,000 to 80,000 clones, 70% to 90% of them singletons. Blood samples were obtained at baseline, cycle 4 day 1, and cycle 7 day 1. Worth noting for this clone: Antigen: not known.

The specimen was CD4+ or CD8+ T cells sorted from blood, collected in a trial of the OX40 agonist ivuxolimab. The TCR originated in an adult with an advanced solid tumor such as melanoma, head and neck, liver or kidney cancer. The gene calls are TRBV2 and TRBJ1-6; TRBD1 might be the D (5 bases). DNA for the CDR3: TGTGCCAGCAGTCCGATGCCCACAGGTTCACCCCTCCACTTT. Amino acids: CASSPMPTGSPLHF.